Described below is a single T cell receptor beta chain sequence and its context. Its specific antigen is unknown. Base quality data are lacking; no much larger clone is found one base away. The data were obtained in a study of shared clonotypes between healthy human individuals (dated by TCRdb to the early 2020s). Broadly, across the study: The cohort included three men and a couple of women between 18 and 49 years of age. For each donor, CD4 naive and CD4 memory were each given three plates, CD8 naive was given two plates, and CD8 memory was given one plate. To estimate repertoire size and how much clonotype sharing occurs between individuals, the study deeply sequenced the blood TCR repertoires of about five healthy adults. Different laboratories and diverse techniques were used to prepare libraries and sequence TCR repertoires, to increase sequencing depth and limit assay-specific biases. Leukapheresis yielded between about 0.94 and 8.9 billion PBMCs per donor.

Using the deep immunoSEQ assay, multiplex PCR amplified TCR CDR3 regions from genomic DNA. Extracted genomic DNA from each cell subset was distributed evenly across all wells of several immunoSEQ 96-well plates, and each plate was treated as a replicate. For sorted subsets, each replicate PCR was loaded with roughly 190 ng genomic DNA, equivalent to about 30,000 T cell genomes. The purified libraries were quantified using a Qubit 3.0 fluorometer, sized with a Bioanalyzer 2100, and then quantified again using the KAPA Library Quantification kit. Every immunoSEQ 96-well plate was sequenced on a dedicated single-read 150-cycle Illumina NextSeq 550 flow cell. From the authors' description of their analysis: Because the immunoSEQ output included only junctional sequences and no quality scores, the filtering could not be the same as the filtering used for full-length reads. Sequences were annotated with PyIR, a Python wrapper for IgBLAST v1.9, using IMGT germline references to assign V/J genes and CDR3. Any read was removed if the V/J assignment was weak (E-value above 1e-6), the CDR3 was missing, or the read contained stop codons, out-of-frame junctions, or ambiguous translated residues. V3J clonotypes were defined by identical inferred V gene, J gene, and CDR3 amino acid sequence. The percentage overlap between two repertoires was calculated by dividing the number of shared unique clonotypes by the size of the smaller repertoire. Richness of each repertoire was evaluated using RTK rarefaction, the Chao1 estimator, and Recon v2.1 estimates of unobserved clonotypes. For all TCRbeta clonotypes obtained by the gDNA method from several donors, generation probabilities were computed with OLGA. TCRdb stores this immuneACCESS table with in-frame sequences only. Part of the clones is absent; in the studies checked, under half of the shortfall reflects unresolved V genes, and no reason is known for the rest. The DNA was the basis for D and trimming; V, J and clone size are from that table. The sample has over a million clones on record, approximately 98.5% of them singletons. The ten largest clones capture 0.36% of the sample.

Broad study findings and their caveats: Pairwise subsampling led to the expectation that sequencing depth would affect the degree of clonotype sharing among donors. Naive subsets generally had larger estimated clonotype richness than memory subsets. Because the study included only a small number of donors, the genetic and exposure-history diversity represented was limited. When a handful of donors were compared, the shared fraction of clonotypes was around 5% for naive CD4, 3.5% to 4% for naive CD8, 2% to 2.5% for memory CD4, and less than 0.5% for memory CD8. Only blood was sampled, and tissue TCR repertoires likely differ from those in blood. Even with the large sequencing depth, rarefaction of the sorted-subset datasets indicated that sequencing was incomplete. Compared with non-shared clonotypes, the clonotypes found in all four sorted-subset donors had higher generation probabilities.

The donors were healthy, HIV-negative adults who had no recently reported acute infections or vaccinations. Every donor was a Caucasian adult residing in Nashville, Tennessee, USA. CD4+ T cells were enriched by magnetic negative selection, after which naive cells were positively selected on CD45RA and the negative fraction was taken as the memory subset. Blood was obtained by leukapheresis, after which PBMCs were separated by Ficoll-Histopaque density gradient centrifugation and cryopreserved in liquid nitrogen vapor phase. Purity and quantity of every magnetically sorted T cell population were checked by analytical flow cytometry. Genomic DNA was isolated from each sorted fraction and quantified by UV absorbance on a Nanodrop 2000c. V was cut back by 6 bases and J by 2 bases, leaving a gap of 13 bases between them. The CDR3, from cysteine to phenylalanine, totals 14 residues. Only CDR3 DNA remains: 42 bases, in frame from the first base. CDR1 and CDR2 are drawn from the germline V gene: SGDLS, YYNGEE.

The sequence was obtained from a man younger than 40 in good health. The chain employs TRBV9 and TRBJ2-3; the D gene could be either TRBD1 or TRBD2, each agreeing at 5 bases. Sample: naive CD4+ T cells sorted from blood. The sample's cell subset or site label, decoded: CD45RA+ positively selected. The DNA reads as follows: TGTGCCAGCACCCGGGACGGCTTCACAGATACGCAGTATTTT. Its translation is CASTRDGFTDTQYF. Here the CDR3 is joined to the reference TRBV9 and TRBJ2-3 genes, and the full variable domain is: DSGVTQTPKHLITATGQRVTLRCSPRSGDLSVYWYQQSLDQGLQFLIQYYNGEERAKGNILERFSAQQFPDLHSELNLSSLELGDSALYFCASTRDGFTDTQYFGPGTRLTVL.